The rows below give T cell receptor beta chains drawn from one sample of a study of molecular identifiers for immune sequencing clone quantification. TCRdb re-called the PCR reads through MiXCR, storing one row per CDR3 protein. The table shows a few hundred thousand distinct CDR3 sequences, with roughly 24% occurring only once. The sequencing input was naive CD8+ T cells from blood, with Jurkat cell RNA spiked in. The receptor set was obtained from a human donor in good health. Some libraries in this study had Jurkat cell RNA spiked in. The CDR3 runs from the conserved cysteine through the conserved F or W. The D gene is left open where the match is weak. The size of a clone is reported for some rows only, either as once, few or many, or as a class for expanded clones.

D,size,J,V,CDR3,DNA
.,many,TRBJ2-7,TRBV12-3/TRBV12-4,CASSPVGSSYEQYF,TGTGCCAGCAGCCCCGTCGGGAGCTCCTACGAGCAGTACTTC
TRBD1,.,TRBJ1-5,TRBV5-5,CASSTGGYGNQPQHF,TGTGCCAGCAGCACAGGGGGATATGGCAATCAGCCCCAGCATTTT
TRBD1,few,TRBJ1-3,TRBV6-5,CASRPRTGNVAGNTIYF,TGTGCCAGCAGACCGAGGACAGGGAACGTTGCTGGAAACACCATATATTTT
.,many,TRBJ2-1,TRBV7-9,CASSLEWQGSGYNEQFF,TGTGCCAGCAGCTTAGAGTGGCAGGGCAGCGGCTACAATGAGCAGTTCTTC
.,.,TRBJ2-7,TRBV7-4,CASSPRVSTYEQYF,TGTGCCAGCAGCCCGCGGGTCAGCACCTACGAGCAGTACTTC
.,many,TRBJ1-6,TRBV12-3/TRBV12-4,CASSSLGHNSPLHF,TGTGCCAGCAGTTCCCTGGGCCATAATTCACCCCTCCACTTT
TRBD1,many,TRBJ2-5,TRBV28,CASSSYRDRVYF,TGTGCCAGCAGTTCTTACCGGGACAGGGTTTACTTC
.,.,TRBJ1-1,TRBV4-1,CASSQDNVGAKMNTEAFF,TGCGCCAGCAGCCAAGATAACGTGGGGGCGAAGATGAACACTGAAGCTTTCTTT
.,.,TRBJ1-1,TRBV27,CASSLYGGLNTEAFF,TGTGCCAGCAGTTTATATGGGGGCCTGAACACTGAAGCTTTCTTT
.,.,TRBJ1-1,TRBV28,CAAAGGTEAFF,TGTGCCGCCGCGGGAGGAACTGAAGCTTTCTTT
TRBD2,many,TRBJ2-3,TRBV7-3,CASSLTFGTSGLTDTQYF,TGTGCCAGCAGCTTAACGTTCGGGACTAGCGGTCTCACAGATACGCAGTATTTT
.,few,TRBJ2-7,TRBV5-1,CASYESGNEQYF,TGCGCCAGCTACGAGTCCGGTAACGAGCAGTACTTC
.,.,TRBJ1-5,TRBV27,CASSFSQGSNQPQHF,TGTGCCAGCAGTTTTTCGCAGGGTAGCAATCAGCCCCAGCATTTT
.,many,TRBJ1-5,TRBV12-3/TRBV12-4,CASSLSQLGQPQHF,TGTGCCAGCAGTTTAAGCCAGTTGGGTCAGCCCCAGCATTTT
.,.,TRBJ2-5,TRBV27,CASSLTNGPIQETQYF,TGTGCCAGCAGTTTAACCAACGGGCCCATCCAAGAGACCCAGTACTTC
.,few,TRBJ2-3,TRBV5-1,CASSLPRVDPTDTQYF,TGCGCCAGCAGCTTGCCCCGGGTAGACCCCACAGATACGCAGTATTTT
.,many,TRBJ2-7,TRBV5-6,CASSFTSSYEQYF,TGTGCCAGCAGCTTCACAAGCTCCTACGAGCAGTACTTC
.,.,TRBJ2-2,TRBV6-5,CASSYSTGTTDANTGELFF,TGTGCCAGCAGTTATTCGACAGGAACCACCGACGCGAACACCGGGGAGCTGTTTTTT
.,many,TRBJ2-3,TRBV7-8,CASSPGQSSTDTQYF,TGTGCCAGCAGCCCCGGACAGTCTAGCACAGATACGCAGTATTTT
TRBD1,many,TRBJ1-3,TRBV7-9,CASSSETGRSGNTIYF,TGTGCCAGCAGCTCCGAGACAGGGCGCTCTGGAAACACCATATATTTT
.,.,TRBJ1-1,TRBV5-1,CASSLAMGPEAFF,TGCGCCAGCAGCCTGGCTATGGGGCCTGAAGCTTTCTTC
.,few,TRBJ2-5,TRBV6-2/TRBV6-3,CASSSNRPETQYF,TGTGCCAGCAGTTCCAACCGCCCAGAGACCCAGTACTTC
.,many,TRBJ2-7,TRBV6-5,CASSYRGLSYEQYF,TGTGCCAGCAGTTACCGAGGACTGTCCTACGAGCAGTACTTC
TRBD2,.,TRBJ2-3,TRBV6-2/TRBV6-3,CASSYPPRSGRGVTDTQYF,TGTGCCAGCAGTTACCCGCCTCGGTCCGGGAGGGGTGTGACAGATACGCAGTATTTT
.,.,TRBJ2-5,TRBV2,CASSRQGQETQYF,TGTGCCAGCAGTCGTCAGGGACAAGAGACCCAGTACTTC
TRBD1,few,TRBJ2-3,TRBV28,CASSFRGQQNTQYF,TGTGCCAGCAGTTTTAGGGGACAGCAGAATACGCAGTATTTT
.,.,TRBJ1-1,TRBV4-1,CASSQAGRVGTFMNAEAFF,TGCGCCAGCAGCCAAGCGGGAAGGGTCGGAACCTTCATGAACGCTGAAGCTTTCTTT
TRBD1,.,TRBJ1-1,TRBV9,CANSLTGGAYTEAFF,TGTGCCAACAGCCTCACAGGGGGCGCGTACACTGAAGCTTTCTTT
.,.,TRBJ2-7,TRBV28,CASSIPGWRQYF,TGTGCCAGCAGTATACCTGGGTGGAGGCAGTACTTC
.,many,TRBJ2-7,TRBV20-1,CSARDGDSYEQYF,TGCAGTGCTCGGGACGGTGACTCCTACGAGCAGTACTTC
TRBD1,many,TRBJ1-1,TRBV9,CASSVDTGGPLGTEAFF,TGTGCCAGCAGCGTAGATACAGGGGGCCCACTCGGGACTGAAGCTTTCTTT
.,few,TRBJ1-1,TRBV7-2,CASSLGGGTGAFF,TGTGCCAGCAGCTTAGGGGGGGGCACTGGAGCTTTCTTT
.,few,TRBJ2-5,TRBV20-1,CSARDPQRVYQETQYF,TGCAGTGCTAGAGATCCCCAGCGGGTCTACCAAGAGACCCAGTACTTC